Given below is one TCR beta chain in context. Its target is not known. Sequencing used immunoSEQ multiplex PCR; TCRdb keeps in-frame clones, though not all of them. The profile shows 130,000 to 150,000 clones, around 90% of them singletons. This entry is derived from a study of T cell responses to AZD1222 COVID-19 vaccine. The study's findings and limits: Reportedly, nearly half the spike-specific TCRs target unmutated variant regions. Spike was spanned by vaccine-associated CD4 TCRs, which were dominant at 160-218 and 743-854. White British people made up most donors, females outnumbered males, and clonal diversity was possibly underestimated.

The CDR3 is 15 amino acids. V shed 6 bases and J 3 bases; nucleotides not matched to a gene: 9. Germline CDR1 reads MNHEY; CDR2 reads SVGAGI. This TCR was recovered from an adult in good health. Specimen: peripheral blood, collected on day 0 of AZD1222 vaccination. J is TRBJ2-7 and V is TRBV6-5, with 9 bases lining up with TRBD1. The CDR3 nucleotides are TGTGCCAGCAGGCAAAGGACAGGGGCGAACTACGAGCAGTACTTC. As protein: CASRQRTGANYEQYF.